The 25 T cell receptor beta chains listed next were all sequenced from one sample in a study of cytomegalovirus exposure and HLA in healthy donors (dated by TCRdb to 2015 to 2018). Libraries were prepared through the immunoSEQ multiplex PCR assay. TCRdb retrieved this table from immuneACCESS and kept in-frame rearrangements only. Not all clones are present; in checked studies, unresolved V genes account for under half, and no reason is known for the remainder. The sample table records some 260,000 clones; roughly 91% of these occur just once. Jointly, the top ten make up under 4% of the sample. The sample comprised PBMCs. The receptors were sampled from a woman aged 25 to 39 in good health and CMV-seronegative.

The chain recombines TRBV9 with TRBJ1-2; a possible D gene is TRBD1 (5 bases). The CDR3 has 14 residues. V lost 4 bases, J lost 0 bases, and 10 bases lay in between. Germline CDR1 is SGDLS and CDR2 is YYNGEE. CDR3 in amino acids: CASSPDNSNYGYTF. CDR3 bases: TGTGCCAGCAGCCCGGACAATTCTAACTATGGCTACACCTTC.

The V and J genes are TRBV5-1 and TRBJ2-7, with D unresolved. The CDR3 length is 12 residues. Germline V gene data show CDR1 as SGHRS and CDR2 as YFSETQ. V shed 0 bases and J shed 6 bases, with 7 bases lying between them. CDR3 DNA: TGCGCCAGCAGCTTGGAATCGGGCGAGCAGTACTTC. Translation gives CASSLESGEQYF.

The chain combines TRBV28 with TRBJ1-5; D remains unclear. The V end lost 6 bases, the J end lost 5 bases, and 8 bases lay between the germline ends. This CDR3 comprises 12 residues. The germline V gene has CDR1 MDHEN and CDR2 SYDVKM. The CDR3 nucleotides read TGTGCCAGCAGCAACCCCCATCAGCCCCAGCATTTT. Its protein is CASSNPHQPQHF.

The CDR3 DNA is TGCGCCAGCAGCAGACGCCCGGGAGCCACCTACGAGCAGTACTTC. As protein: CASSRRPGATYEQYF. The J gene is TRBJ2-7, the V gene TRBV5-1; D might be TRBD2 (6 bases). With 4 bases removed from V and 2 bases from J, the gap between germline ends came to 16 bases. CDR3 length: 15 amino acids. Germline-derived CDR1 and CDR2 are SGHRS and YFSETQ.

The CDR3 DNA follows: TGCAGCGTTGCGCACAGTGGCCCCTACGAGCAGTACTTC. Translation gives CSVAHSGPYEQYF. The chain links TRBV29-1 to TRBJ2-7; the D is unclear. The CDR3 runs 13 residues. V dropped 4 bases and J dropped 2 bases, with 12 bases sitting between them. Germline V gene lookup returns CDR1 SQVTM and CDR2 ANQGSEA.

The chain employs TRBV27 and TRBJ2-7, with 12 bases that match TRBD2. The CDR3 totals 16 residues. Trimming removed 5 bases from V and 5 bases from J; junction bases left unmatched: 10. Looked up from germline, CDR1 is MNHEY and CDR2 is SMNVEV (reference sequence). CDR3 sequence: CASSDPASGRAHEQYF. In DNA, the CDR3 is TGTGCCAGCAGTGACCCGGCTAGCGGGAGGGCCCACGAGCAGTACTTC.

The table lists this clone with a few counts. The chain employs TRBV4-1 and TRBJ2-1, with TRBD2 matching 7 bases. Germline V gene lookup returns CDR1 MGHRA and CDR2 YSYEKL. V lost 4 bases, J lost 15 bases, and 12 bases stayed unmatched. The CDR3 sequence is 13 residues long. Here the CDR3 reads CASSPLAGPGVFF. CDR3 in DNA: TGCGCCAGCAGCCCGTTAGCGGGCCCCGGTGTGTTCTTC.

This clone was found once. The chain recombines TRBV7-8 with TRBJ1-2; D uncertain. Trimming took 2 bases from V and 4 from J, leaving 11 bases between them. Germline values: CDR1 SGHVS, CDR2 FQNEAQ. The CDR3 loop spans 14 amino acids. The CDR3 bases are TGTGCCAGCAGCTTATATAGCAGGACCTATGGCTACACCTTC. Translated, it gives CASSLYSRTYGYTF.

The chain combines TRBV18 with TRBJ2-3; no firm D call. This CDR3 region has 12 residues. Looked up from germline, CDR1 is KGHSH and CDR2 is LQKENI. With 5 bases removed from V and 1 base from J, the gap between germline ends came to 4 bases. This CDR3 reads CASSVGTDTQYF. CDR3 in DNA: TGTGCCAGCTCAGTGGGCACAGATACGCAGTATTTT. The full variable domain, its missing parts supplied by reference TRBV18 and TRBJ2-3, is NAGVMQNPRHLVRRRGQEARLRCSPMKGHSHVYWYRQLPEEGLKFMVYLQKENIIDESGMPKERFSAEFPKEGPSILRIQQVVRGDSAAYFCASSVGTDTQYFGPGTRLTVL.

This clone was detected only a few times. The CDR3: CASRTGTAGYGYTF. The CDR3 DNA follows: TGTGCCAGCAGGACCGGGACGGCAGGCTATGGCTACACCTTC. This sequence joins TRBV28 and TRBJ1-2; possibly TRBD1 for D (5 bases). Trimming stripped 6 bases from V and 4 bases from J, with 15 bases between. The germline V gene encodes CDR1 MDHEN and CDR2 SYDVKM. The CDR3 consists of 14 residues.

The V and J genes are TRBV29-1 and TRBJ1-3; D remains unclear. The CDR3 loop spans 14 amino acids. With 0 bases removed from V and 9 bases from J, the gap between germline ends came to 15 bases. CDR1 and CDR2 (germline): SQVTM, ANQGSEA. CDR3 sequence (DNA): TGCAGCGTTGAAGATCTGGCGACGAGGAGCACCATATATTTT. Translation: CSVEDLATRSTIYF.

DNA for the CDR3: TGTGCCAGCAGCGTAGTAGAGGGGGACAGGGGGCTTGGCTACACCTTC. Protein sequence: CASSVVEGDRGLGYTF. The chain has TRBV9 and TRBJ1-2; 12 nucleotides agree with TRBD1. The CDR3 length is 16 residues. V lost 0 bases to trimming and J lost 7 bases; unmatched junction nucleotides: 7. Germline V gives CDR1 SGDLS, CDR2 YYNGEE.

The chain combines TRBV4-3 with TRBJ1-2; 8 bases fit TRBD1. The germline V gene encodes CDR1 LGHNA and CDR2 YSLEER. Trimming at V came to 2 bases and at J to 8 bases, leaving 7 bases not matched to a gene. The length of the CDR3 is 14 residues. The DNA of the CDR3 is TGCGCCAGCAGCCAAAAGGACAGGGATTACGGCTACACCTTC. It specifies CASSQKDRDYGYTF.

This clone was observed once. The chain combines TRBV15 with TRBJ2-1, with D possibly matching TRBD1 (5 bases). Per germline, CDR1 LNHNV and CDR2 YYDKDF (reference sequence). V dropped 0 bases and J dropped 0 bases, with 12 bases sitting between them. CDR3 length equals 17 residues. In DNA, the CDR3 is TGTGCCACCAGCAGAGAAAGACAGCGAAGCTCCTACAATGAGCAGTTCTTC. Protein sequence: CATSRERQRSSYNEQFF. Full variable domain (missing parts from reference TRBV15 and TRBJ2-1): DAMVIQNPRYQVTQFGKPVTLSCSQTLNHNVMYWYQQKSSQAPKLLFHYYDKDFNNEADTPDNFQSRRPNTSFCFLDIRSPGLGDTAMYLCATSRERQRSSYNEQFFGPGTRLTVL.

J is TRBJ2-7 and V is TRBV7-3, with D uncertain. The CDR3 is 14 amino acids. V gave up 7 bases and J gave up 3 bases, with 16 bases separating them. Germline V CDR1 and CDR2: SGHTA, FQGTGA. The CDR3 sequence: CASTFPVWVYEQYF. The CDR3 bases are TGTGCCAGCACCTTCCCCGTTTGGGTCTACGAGCAGTACTTC.

This chain uses TRBV5-1 with TRBJ2-7, with D perhaps assigned TRBD1 or TRBD2 (5 bases each). CDR1 is SGHRS, CDR2 YFSETQ, per germline. Deletions cut 5 bases from V and 0 bases from J, with 15 bases between. This CDR3 comprises 15 residues. This CDR3 is CASRWDAVSSYEQYF. Written as DNA, the CDR3 is TGCGCCAGCAGATGGGACGCAGTGAGCTCCTACGAGCAGTACTTC.

The chain couples TRBV7-6 to TRBJ1-4; no clear D gene. The CDR3 is 14 amino acids. CDR1 and CDR2 (germline): SGHVS, FNYEAQ. Trimming stripped 1 base from V and 3 bases from J, with 6 bases between. The CDR3 DNA is TGTGCCAGCAGCTTAGGGACGGCTAATGAAAAACTGTTTTTT. This codes for CASSLGTANEKLFF.

The genes are TRBV11-2 and TRBJ2-7; D possibly corresponds to TRBD2 (5 bases). The CDR3 consists of 13 residues. V lost 7 bases to trimming and J lost 2 bases, with 12 bases between them. CDR1 SGHAT and CDR2 FQNNGV come from the germline V gene. This CDR3 is CASTGITTYEQYF. For the CDR3, the DNA is TGTGCCAGCACCGGGATTACCACCTACGAGCAGTACTTC.

J is TRBJ2-3 and V is TRBV4-3; TRBD2 matches 13 bases. The germline CDR1 and CDR2 sequences are LGHNA and YSLEER. There are 19 residues in the CDR3. J was trimmed by 6 bases and V by 0 bases; bases with no gene match: 12. As DNA, the CDR3 is TGCGCCAGCAGCCAAGATTTACTAGCGGGAGGGCGGTTTGGGGATACGCAGTATTTT. Translating it yields CASSQDLLAGGRFGDTQYF.

This clone was seen a single time. V usage is TRBV29-1 and J usage is TRBJ2-5; D remains unclear. The CDR3 extends over 12 amino acids. Trimming removed 4 bases at V and 1 base at J, with 7 bases between. Germline V gives CDR1 SQVTM, CDR2 ANQGSEA. CDR3 nucleotides: TGCAGCGTTGGGCTCCTCCAAGAGACCCAGTACTTC. It yields the protein CSVGLLQETQYF. Complete variable domain (other parts from reference TRBV29-1 and TRBJ2-5): SAVISQKPSRDICQRGTSLTIQCQVDSQVTMMFWYRQQPGQSLTLIATANQGSEATYESGFVIDKFPISRPNLTFSTLTVSNMSPEDSSIYLCSVGLLQETQYFGPGTRLLVL.

The gene calls are TRBV2 and TRBJ2-3, with 9 positions matching TRBD1. Germline V gene lookup returns CDR1 SNHLY and CDR2 FYNNEI. Trimming cost V 5 bases and J 0 bases; bases outside gene matches: 3. The CDR3 is made up of 15 amino acids. The CDR3 loop reads CASSQDRGSTDTQYF. The CDR3 region has the DNA TGTGCCAGCAGTCAGGACAGGGGAAGCACAGATACGCAGTATTTT.

This rearrangement joins TRBV18 to TRBJ2-7; D unresolved. The CDR3 has 13 residues. V was shortened by 2 bases and J by 6 bases, with 11 bases between the two germline ends. The V gene's germline CDR1 is KGHSH and CDR2 LQKENI. The CDR3 coding sequence is TGTGCCAGCTCACCAATCCGTGCCGGCGAGCAGTACTTC. Translating gives CASSPIRAGEQYF.

This chain uses TRBV30 with TRBJ2-7, with TRBD2 identical over 8 bases. Germline values: CDR1 GTSNPN, CDR2 SVGIG (reference sequence). The CDR3 totals 12 residues. The V and J ends lost 4 bases and 4 bases, in that order; junction bases with no gene match: 3. In DNA form, the CDR3 reads TGTGCCTGGAATCCTAGCGGGTACGAGCAGTACTTC. Translated, it gives CAWNPSGYEQYF.

The chain couples TRBV12-5 to TRBJ2-7; 8 bases match TRBD1. Germline trimming cut 7 bases from V and 4 bases from J; bases unmatched to any gene: 6. CDR3 length: 13 amino acids. Per the germline V gene, CDR1 is LGHNT and CDR2 is FRNRAP. Written as DNA, the CDR3 is TGTGCTAGTGCCCCCGGACAGGGTTACGAGCAGTACTTC. This sequence encodes CASAPGQGYEQYF.

This chain links TRBV6-1 with TRBJ2-7, with TRBD2 matching 7 bases. The CDR3 totals 15 residues. Germline V lookup: CDR1 MNHNS, CDR2 SASEGT. Trimming cost V 0 bases and J 4 bases; bases outside gene matches: 6. CDR3 DNA: TGTGCCAGCAGTGAAGCGTGGCGGGAGAGGTACGAGCAGTACTTC. It encodes CASSEAWRERYEQYF.